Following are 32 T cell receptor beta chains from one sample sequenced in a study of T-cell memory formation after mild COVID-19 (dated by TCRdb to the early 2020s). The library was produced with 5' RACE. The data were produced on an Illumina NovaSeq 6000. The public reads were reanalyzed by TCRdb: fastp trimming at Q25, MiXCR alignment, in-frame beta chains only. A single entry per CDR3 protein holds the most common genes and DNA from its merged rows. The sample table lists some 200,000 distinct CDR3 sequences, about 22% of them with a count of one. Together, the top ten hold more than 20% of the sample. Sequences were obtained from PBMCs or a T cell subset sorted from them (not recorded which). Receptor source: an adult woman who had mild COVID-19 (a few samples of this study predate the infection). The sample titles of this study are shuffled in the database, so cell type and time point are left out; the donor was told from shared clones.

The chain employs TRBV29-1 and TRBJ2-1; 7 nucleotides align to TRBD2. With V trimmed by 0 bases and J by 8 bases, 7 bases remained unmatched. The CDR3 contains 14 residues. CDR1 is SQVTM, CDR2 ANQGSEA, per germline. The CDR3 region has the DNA TGCAGCGTTGAAGATTCCTCTAGCGGCGATGAGCAGTTCTTC. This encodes CSVEDSSSGDEQFF.

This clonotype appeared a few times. The CDR3, as DNA: TGCAGTGCTAGAGGAGGCAGGGGGTACGAGCAGTACTTC. This gives the protein CSARGGRGYEQYF. The chain uses TRBV20-1 and TRBJ2-7; 7 bases agree with TRBD1. The V gene end was trimmed by 1 base and the J gene end by 4 bases; junction bases not matched to a gene: 4. From germline, CDR1 is DFQATT and CDR2 SNEGSKA (reference sequence). The CDR3 length is 13 residues.

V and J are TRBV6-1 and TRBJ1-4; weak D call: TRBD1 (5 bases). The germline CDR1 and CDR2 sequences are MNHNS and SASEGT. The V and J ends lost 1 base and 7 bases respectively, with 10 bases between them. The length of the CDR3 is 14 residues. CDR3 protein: CASSEEGSGEKLFF. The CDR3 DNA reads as TGTGCCAGCAGTGAAGAGGGGTCGGGTGAAAAACTGTTTTTT.

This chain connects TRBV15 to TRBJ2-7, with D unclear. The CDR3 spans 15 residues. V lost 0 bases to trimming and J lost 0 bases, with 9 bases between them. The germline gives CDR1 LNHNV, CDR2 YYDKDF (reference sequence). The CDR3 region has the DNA TGTGCCACCAGCAGAGATAGACACAACTCCTACGAGCAGTACTTC. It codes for CATSRDRHNSYEQYF. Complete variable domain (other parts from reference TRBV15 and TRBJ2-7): DAMVIQNPRYQVTQFGKPVTLSCSQTLNHNVMYWYQQKSSQAPKLLFHYYDKDFNNEADTPDNFQSRRPNTSFCFLDIRSPGLGDTAMYLCATSRDRHNSYEQYFGPGTRLTVT.

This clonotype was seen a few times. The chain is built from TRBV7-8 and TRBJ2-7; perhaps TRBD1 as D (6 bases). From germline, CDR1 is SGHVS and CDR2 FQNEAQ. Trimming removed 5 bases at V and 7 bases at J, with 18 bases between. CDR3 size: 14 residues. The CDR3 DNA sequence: TGTGCCAGCAGCCCCGACAGGATTTTGATTGAGCAGTACTTC. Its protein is CASSPDRILIEQYF.

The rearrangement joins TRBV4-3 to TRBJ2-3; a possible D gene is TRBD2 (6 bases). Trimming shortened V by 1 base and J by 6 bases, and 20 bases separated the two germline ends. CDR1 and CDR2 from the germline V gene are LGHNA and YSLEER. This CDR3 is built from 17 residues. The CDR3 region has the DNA TGCGCCAGCAGCCAAGCAATCTGGGGGGATGCCAGGGATACGCAGTATTTT. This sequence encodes CASSQAIWGDARDTQYF.

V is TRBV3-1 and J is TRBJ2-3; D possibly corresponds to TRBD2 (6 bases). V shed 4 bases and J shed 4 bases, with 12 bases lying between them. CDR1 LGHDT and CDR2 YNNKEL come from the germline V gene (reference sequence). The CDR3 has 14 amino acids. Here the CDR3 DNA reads TGTGCCAGCAGCCGACGACTAGAACCAGATACGCAGTATTTT. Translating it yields CASSRRLEPDTQYF.

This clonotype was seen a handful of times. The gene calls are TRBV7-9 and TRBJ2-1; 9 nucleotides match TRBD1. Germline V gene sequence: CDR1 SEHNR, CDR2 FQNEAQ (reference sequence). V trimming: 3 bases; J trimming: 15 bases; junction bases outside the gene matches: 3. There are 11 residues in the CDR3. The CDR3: CASSLGTGWFF. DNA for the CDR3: TGTGCCAGCAGCTTGGGGACAGGGTGGTTCTTC.

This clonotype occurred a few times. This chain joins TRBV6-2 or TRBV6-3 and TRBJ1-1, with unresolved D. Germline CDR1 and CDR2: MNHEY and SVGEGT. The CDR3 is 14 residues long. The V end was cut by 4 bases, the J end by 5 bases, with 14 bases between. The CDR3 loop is CASSLAYRRTEAFF. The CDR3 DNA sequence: TGTGCCAGCAGTTTGGCATACAGAAGGACTGAAGCTTTCTTT.

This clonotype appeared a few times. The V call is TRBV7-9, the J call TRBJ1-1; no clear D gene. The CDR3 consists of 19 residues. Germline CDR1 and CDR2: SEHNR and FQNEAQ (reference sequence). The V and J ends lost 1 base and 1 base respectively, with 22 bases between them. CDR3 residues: CASSLGHLEGVAPNTEAFF. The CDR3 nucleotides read TGTGCCAGCAGCTTAGGGCACCTCGAGGGTGTTGCGCCGAACACTGAAGCTTTCTTT.

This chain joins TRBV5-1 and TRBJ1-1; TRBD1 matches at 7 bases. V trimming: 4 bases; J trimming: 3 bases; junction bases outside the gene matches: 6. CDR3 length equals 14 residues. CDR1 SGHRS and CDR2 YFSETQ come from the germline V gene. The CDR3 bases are TGCGCCAGCAGCGCCAGGGGGGGGGACACTGAAGCTTTCTTT. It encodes CASSARGGDTEAFF.

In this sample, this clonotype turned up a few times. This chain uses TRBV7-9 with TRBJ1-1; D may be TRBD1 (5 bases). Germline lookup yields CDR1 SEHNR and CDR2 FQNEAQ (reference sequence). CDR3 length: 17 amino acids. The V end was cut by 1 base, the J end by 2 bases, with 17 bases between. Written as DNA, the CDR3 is TGTGCCAGCAGCTTAGGGGCTCAGGGAAGGTTCAACACTGAAGCTTTCTTT. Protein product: CASSLGAQGRFNTEAFF. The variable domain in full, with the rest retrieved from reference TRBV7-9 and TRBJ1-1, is DTGVSQNPRHKITKRGQNVTFRCDPISEHNRLYWYRQTLGQGPEFLTYFQNEAQLEKSRLLSDRFSAERPKGSFSTLEIQRTEQGDSAMYLCASSLGAQGRFNTEAFFGQGTRLTVV.

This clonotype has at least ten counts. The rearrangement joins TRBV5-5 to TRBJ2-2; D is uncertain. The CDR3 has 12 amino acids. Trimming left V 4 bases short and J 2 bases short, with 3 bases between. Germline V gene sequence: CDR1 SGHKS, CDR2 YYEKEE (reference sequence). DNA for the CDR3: TGTGCCAGCAGCCGAAACACCGGGGAGCTGTTTTTT. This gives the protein CASSRNTGELFF.

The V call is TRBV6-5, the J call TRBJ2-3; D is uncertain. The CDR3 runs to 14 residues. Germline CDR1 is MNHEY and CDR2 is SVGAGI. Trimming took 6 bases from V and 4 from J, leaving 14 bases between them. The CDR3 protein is CASSAGPNPDTQYF. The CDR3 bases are TGTGCCAGCAGCGCCGGGCCCAATCCAGATACGCAGTATTTT.

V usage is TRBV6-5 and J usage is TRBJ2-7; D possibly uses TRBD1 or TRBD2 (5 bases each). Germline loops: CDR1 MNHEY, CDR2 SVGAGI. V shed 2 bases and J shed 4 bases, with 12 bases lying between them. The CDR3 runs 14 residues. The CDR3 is CASSYGGGMYEQYF. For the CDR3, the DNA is TGTGCCAGCAGTTACGGTGGGGGAATGTACGAGCAGTACTTC.

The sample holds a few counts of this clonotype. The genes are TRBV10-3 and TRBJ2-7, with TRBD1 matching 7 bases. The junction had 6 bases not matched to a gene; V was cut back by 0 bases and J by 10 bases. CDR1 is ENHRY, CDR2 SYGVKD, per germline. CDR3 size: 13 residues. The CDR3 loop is CAISESGQLDQYF. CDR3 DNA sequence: TGTGCCATCAGTGAGTCGGGACAGTTAGATCAGTACTTC.

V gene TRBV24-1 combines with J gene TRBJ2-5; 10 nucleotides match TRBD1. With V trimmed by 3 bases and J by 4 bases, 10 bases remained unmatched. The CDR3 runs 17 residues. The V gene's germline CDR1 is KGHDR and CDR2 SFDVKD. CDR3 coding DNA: TGTGCCACCAGTGATATCCGGGGACAGGGGTTAGGAGAGACCCAGTACTTC. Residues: CATSDIRGQGLGETQYF.

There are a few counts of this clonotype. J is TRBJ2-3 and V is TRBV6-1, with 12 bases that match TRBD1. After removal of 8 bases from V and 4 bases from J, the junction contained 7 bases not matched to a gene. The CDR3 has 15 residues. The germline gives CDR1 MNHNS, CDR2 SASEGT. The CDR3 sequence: CASQSGTGGPDTQYF. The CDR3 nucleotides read TGTGCCAGCCAGAGCGGGACAGGGGGCCCAGATACGCAGTATTTT.

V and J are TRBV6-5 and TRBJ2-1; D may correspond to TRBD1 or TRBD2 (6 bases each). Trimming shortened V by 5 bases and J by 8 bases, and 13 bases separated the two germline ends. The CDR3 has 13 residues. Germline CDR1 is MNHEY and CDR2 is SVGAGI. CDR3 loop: CASSPEGGDEQFF. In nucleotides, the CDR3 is TGTGCCAGCAGTCCCGAGGGGGGCGATGAGCAGTTCTTC.

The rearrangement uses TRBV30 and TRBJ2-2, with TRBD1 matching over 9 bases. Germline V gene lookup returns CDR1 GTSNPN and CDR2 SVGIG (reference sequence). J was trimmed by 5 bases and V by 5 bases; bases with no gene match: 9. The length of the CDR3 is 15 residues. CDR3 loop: CAWGPGTGWTGELFF. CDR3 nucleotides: TGTGCCTGGGGTCCCGGGACAGGGTGGACCGGGGAGCTGTTTTTT.

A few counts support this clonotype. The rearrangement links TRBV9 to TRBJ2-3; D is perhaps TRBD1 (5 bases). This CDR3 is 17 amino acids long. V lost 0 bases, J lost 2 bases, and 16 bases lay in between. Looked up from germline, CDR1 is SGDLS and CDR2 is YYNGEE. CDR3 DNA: TGTGCCAGCAGCGTAGCGGCAGGGAAAGCCCCCACAGATACGCAGTATTTT. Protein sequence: CASSVAAGKAPTDTQYF.

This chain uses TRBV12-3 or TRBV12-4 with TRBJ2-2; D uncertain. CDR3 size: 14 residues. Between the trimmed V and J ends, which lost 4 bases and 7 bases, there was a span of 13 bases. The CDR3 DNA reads TGTGCCAGCAGTTGGGCCCCGGTGGGCGGGGAGCTGTTTTTT. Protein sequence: CASSWAPVGGELFF.

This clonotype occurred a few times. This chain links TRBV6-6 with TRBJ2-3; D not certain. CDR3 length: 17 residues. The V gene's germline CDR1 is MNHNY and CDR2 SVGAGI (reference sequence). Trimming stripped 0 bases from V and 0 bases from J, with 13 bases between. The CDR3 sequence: CASSYSSSTASTDTQYF. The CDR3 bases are TGTGCCAGCAGTTACTCGAGTAGTACAGCGAGCACAGATACGCAGTATTTT.

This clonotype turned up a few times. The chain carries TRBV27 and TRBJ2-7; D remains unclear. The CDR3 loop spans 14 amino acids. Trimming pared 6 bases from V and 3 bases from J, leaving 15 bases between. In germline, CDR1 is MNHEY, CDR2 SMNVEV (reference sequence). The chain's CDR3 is CASSNTGYYYEQYF. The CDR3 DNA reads TGTGCCAGCAGCAACACGGGCTACTACTACGAGCAGTACTTC.

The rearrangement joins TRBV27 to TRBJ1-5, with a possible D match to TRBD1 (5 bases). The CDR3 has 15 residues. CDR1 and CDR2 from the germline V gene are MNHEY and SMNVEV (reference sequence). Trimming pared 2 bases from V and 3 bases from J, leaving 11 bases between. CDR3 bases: TGTGCCAGCAGTTTAGAACGGGGGGACAATCAGCCCCAGCATTTT. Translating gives CASSLERGDNQPQHF.

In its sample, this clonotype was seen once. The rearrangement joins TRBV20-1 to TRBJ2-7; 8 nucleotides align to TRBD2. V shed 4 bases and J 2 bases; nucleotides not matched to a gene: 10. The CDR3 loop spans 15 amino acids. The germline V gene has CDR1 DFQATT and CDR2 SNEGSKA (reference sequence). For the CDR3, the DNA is TGCAGTGCTACCTCCTCTAGCGGGTATCCCTACGAGCAGTACTTC. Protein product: CSATSSSGYPYEQYF.

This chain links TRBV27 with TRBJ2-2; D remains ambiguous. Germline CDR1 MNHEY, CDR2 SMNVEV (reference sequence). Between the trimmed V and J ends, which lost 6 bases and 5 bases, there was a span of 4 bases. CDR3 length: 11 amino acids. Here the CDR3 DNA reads TGTGCCAGCAGAACTACCGGGGAGCTGTTTTTT. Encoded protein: CASRTTGELFF.

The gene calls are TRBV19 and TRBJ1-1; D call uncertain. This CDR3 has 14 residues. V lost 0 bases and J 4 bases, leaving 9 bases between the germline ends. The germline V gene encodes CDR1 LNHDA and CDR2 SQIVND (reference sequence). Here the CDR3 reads CASSIDGGPTEAFF. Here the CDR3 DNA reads TGTGCCAGTAGTATAGATGGCGGCCCCACTGAAGCTTTCTTT.

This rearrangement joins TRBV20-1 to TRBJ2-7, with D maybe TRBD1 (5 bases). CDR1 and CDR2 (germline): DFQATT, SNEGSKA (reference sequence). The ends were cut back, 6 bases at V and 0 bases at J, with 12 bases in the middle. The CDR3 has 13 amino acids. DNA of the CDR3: TGCAGTGCGGGGCGGTCGAGCTCCTACGAGCAGTACTTC. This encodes CSAGRSSSYEQYF.

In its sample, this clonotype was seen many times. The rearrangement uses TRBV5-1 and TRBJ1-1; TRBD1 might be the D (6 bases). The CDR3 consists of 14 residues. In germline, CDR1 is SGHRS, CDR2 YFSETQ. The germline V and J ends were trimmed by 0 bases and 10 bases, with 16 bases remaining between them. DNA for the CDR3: TGCGCCAGCAGCTTGGAACAGGGTCGGAGTACAGCTTTCTTT. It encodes CASSLEQGRSTAFF. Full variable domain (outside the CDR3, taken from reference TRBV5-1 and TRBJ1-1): KAGVTQTPRYLIKTRGQQVTLSCSPISGHRSVSWYQQTPGQGLQFLFEYFSETQRNKGNFPGRFSGRQFSNSRSEMNVSTLELGDSALYLCASSLEQGRSTAFFGQGTRLTVV.

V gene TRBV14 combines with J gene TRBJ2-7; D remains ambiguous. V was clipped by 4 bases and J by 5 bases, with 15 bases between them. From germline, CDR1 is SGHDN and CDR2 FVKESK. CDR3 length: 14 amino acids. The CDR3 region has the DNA TGTGCCAGCAGCCCTAGGTGGGGAACGAACGAGCAGTACTTC. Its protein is CASSPRWGTNEQYF.

CDR3 DNA sequence: TGCAGCGTTGAAGATCGTGGATCTCCAGGGTACACTGAAGCTTTCTTT. Residues: CSVEDRGSPGYTEAFF. The rearrangement uses TRBV29-1 and TRBJ1-1, with D perhaps TRBD1 (5 bases). Per germline, CDR1 SQVTM and CDR2 ANQGSEA. Trimming pared 0 bases from V and 3 bases from J, leaving 17 bases between. The CDR3 loop spans 16 amino acids.